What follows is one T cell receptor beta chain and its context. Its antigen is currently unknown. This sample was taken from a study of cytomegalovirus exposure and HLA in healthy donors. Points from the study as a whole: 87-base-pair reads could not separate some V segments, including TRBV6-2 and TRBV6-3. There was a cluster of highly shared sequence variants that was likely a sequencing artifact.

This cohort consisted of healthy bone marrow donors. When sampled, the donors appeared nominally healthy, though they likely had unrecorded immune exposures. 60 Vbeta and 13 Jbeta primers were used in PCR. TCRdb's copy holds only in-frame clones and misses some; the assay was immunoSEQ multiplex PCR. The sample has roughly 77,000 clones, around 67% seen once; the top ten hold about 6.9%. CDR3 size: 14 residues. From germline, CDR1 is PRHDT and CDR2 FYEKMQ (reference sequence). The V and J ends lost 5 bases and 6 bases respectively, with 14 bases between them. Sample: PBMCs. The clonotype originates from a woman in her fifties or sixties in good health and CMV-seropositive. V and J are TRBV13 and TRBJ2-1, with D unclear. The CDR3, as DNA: TGTGCCAGCAGCGAGCCTAGTCTCAGCAATGAGCAGTTCTTC. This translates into CASSEPSLSNEQFF.